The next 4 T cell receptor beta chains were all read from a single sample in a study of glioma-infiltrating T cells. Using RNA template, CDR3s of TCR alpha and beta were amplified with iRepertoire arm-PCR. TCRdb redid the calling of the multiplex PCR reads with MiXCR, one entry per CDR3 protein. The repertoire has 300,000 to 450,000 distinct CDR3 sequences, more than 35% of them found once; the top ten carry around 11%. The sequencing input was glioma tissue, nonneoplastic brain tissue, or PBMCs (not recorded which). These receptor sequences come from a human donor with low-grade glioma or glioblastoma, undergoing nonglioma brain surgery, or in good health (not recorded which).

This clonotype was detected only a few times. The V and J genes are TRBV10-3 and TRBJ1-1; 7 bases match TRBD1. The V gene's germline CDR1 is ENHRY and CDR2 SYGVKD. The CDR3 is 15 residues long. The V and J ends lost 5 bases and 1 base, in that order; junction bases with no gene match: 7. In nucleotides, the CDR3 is TGTGCCATCAGTCCGACAGGGCGAGGGAACACTGAAGCTTTCTTT. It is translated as CAISPTGRGNTEAFF.

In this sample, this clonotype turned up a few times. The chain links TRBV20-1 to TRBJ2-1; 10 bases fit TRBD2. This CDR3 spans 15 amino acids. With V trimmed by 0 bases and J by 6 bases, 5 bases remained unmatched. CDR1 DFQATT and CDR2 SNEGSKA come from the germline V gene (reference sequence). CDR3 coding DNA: TGCAGTGCTAGAGATCCTAGCGGGAGAGGCAATGAGCAGTTCTTC. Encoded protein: CSARDPSGRGNEQFF.

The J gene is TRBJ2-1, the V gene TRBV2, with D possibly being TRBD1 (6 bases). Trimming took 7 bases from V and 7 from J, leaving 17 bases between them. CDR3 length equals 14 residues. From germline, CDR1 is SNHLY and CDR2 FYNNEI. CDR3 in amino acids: CASKGPQGWNEQFF. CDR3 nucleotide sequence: TGTGCCAGCAAGGGACCACAGGGATGGAATGAGCAGTTCTTC.

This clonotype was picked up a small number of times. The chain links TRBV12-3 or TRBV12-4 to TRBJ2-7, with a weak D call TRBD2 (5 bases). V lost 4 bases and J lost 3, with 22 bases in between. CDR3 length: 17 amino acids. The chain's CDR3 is CASSSKGTSIRGYEQYF. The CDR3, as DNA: TGTGCCAGCAGTTCCAAAGGTACTAGTATCCGGGGCTACGAGCAGTACTTC.